One and the same sample provided the 5 T cell receptor beta chains below, sequenced in a study of OX40 agonist ivuxolimab in advanced cancers. The assay was immunoSEQ multiplex PCR, and TCRdb's table has in-frame clones only and misses some. Among around 81,000 clones listed, about 80% were seen once. This specimen was CD4+ or CD8+ T cells sorted from blood, taken in a trial of the OX40 agonist ivuxolimab. These receptors were collected from an adult with an advanced solid tumor such as melanoma, head and neck, liver or kidney cancer.

The rearrangement joins TRBV7-3 to TRBJ1-1; possible D gene TRBD1, 6 bases. V was pared by 1 base and J by 5 bases, with 8 bases between. Germline V gene lookup returns CDR1 SGHTA and CDR2 FQGTGA. This CDR3 contains 13 residues. The CDR3 sequence is CASSLITGTEAFF. In DNA form, the CDR3 reads TGTGCCAGCAGCTTAATAACAGGGACTGAAGCTTTCTTT.

V is TRBV28 and J is TRBJ2-5; 7 nucleotides line up with TRBD1. Germline CDR1 reads MDHEN; CDR2 reads SYDVKM. CDR3 length: 13 residues. Unmatched junction bases numbered 6, after V lost 6 bases and J lost 5 bases. CDR3 loop: CASRPTGKETQYF. Here the CDR3 DNA reads TGTGCCAGCAGGCCGACAGGGAAGGAGACCCAGTACTTC.

The J gene is TRBJ1-5, the V gene TRBV11-2; possible D gene TRBD1, 6 bases. CDR1 SGHAT and CDR2 FQNNGV come from the germline V gene. The V and J ends lost 0 bases and 6 bases respectively, with 9 bases between them. The CDR3 is 14 amino acids. CDR3 sequence reads: CASSLEQGGQPQHF. The DNA for the CDR3 is TGTGCCAGCAGCTTAGAACAGGGCGGTCAGCCCCAGCATTTT.

The chain's CDR3 is CSSLAPRGYTF. CDR3 sequence (DNA): TGCAGCTCCTTGGCCCCCCGGGGCTACACCTTC. The chain combines TRBV29-1 with TRBJ1-2; D remains unclear. The CDR3 has 11 residues. Germline V CDR1 and CDR2: SQVTM, ANQGSEA. Trimming took 8 bases from V and 8 from J, leaving 15 bases between them.

The chain links TRBV6-5 to TRBJ1-1; D gene ambiguous. CDR1 is MNHEY and CDR2 is SVGAGI in the germline V gene. Trimming removed 2 bases from V and 0 bases from J, with 7 bases in between. The CDR3 has 14 residues. The CDR3 spells CASSYRQMNTEAFF. The CDR3 nucleotides are TGTGCCAGCAGTTACCGGCAGATGAACACTGAAGCTTTCTTT.